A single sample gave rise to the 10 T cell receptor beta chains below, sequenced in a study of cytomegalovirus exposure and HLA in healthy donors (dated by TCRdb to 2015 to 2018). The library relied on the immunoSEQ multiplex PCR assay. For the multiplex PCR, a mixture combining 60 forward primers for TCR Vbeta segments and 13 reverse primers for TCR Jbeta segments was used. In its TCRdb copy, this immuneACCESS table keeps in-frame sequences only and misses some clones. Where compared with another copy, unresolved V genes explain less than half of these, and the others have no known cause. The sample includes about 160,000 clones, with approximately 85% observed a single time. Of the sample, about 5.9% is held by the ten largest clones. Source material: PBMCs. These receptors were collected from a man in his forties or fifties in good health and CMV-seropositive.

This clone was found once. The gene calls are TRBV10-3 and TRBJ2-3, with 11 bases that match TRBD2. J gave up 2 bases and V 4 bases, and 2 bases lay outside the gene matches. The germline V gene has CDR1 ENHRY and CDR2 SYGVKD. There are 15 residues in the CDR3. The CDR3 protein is CAISGLAGTTDTQYF. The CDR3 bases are TGTGCCATCAGTGGACTAGCGGGAACCACAGATACGCAGTATTTT.

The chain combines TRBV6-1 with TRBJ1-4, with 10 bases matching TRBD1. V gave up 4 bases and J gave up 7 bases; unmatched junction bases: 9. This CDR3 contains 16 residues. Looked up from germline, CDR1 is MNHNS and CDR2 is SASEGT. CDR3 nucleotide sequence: TGTGCCAGCAGTGCTCTGGGGGGACAGGGGTCTGAAAAACTGTTTTTT. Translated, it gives CASSALGGQGSEKLFF.

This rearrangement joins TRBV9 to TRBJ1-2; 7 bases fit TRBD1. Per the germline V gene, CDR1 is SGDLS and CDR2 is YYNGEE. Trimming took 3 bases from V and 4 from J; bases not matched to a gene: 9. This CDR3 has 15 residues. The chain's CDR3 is CASSASGTVSYGYTF. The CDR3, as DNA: TGTGCCAGCAGCGCCTCCGGGACAGTCAGCTATGGCTACACCTTC.

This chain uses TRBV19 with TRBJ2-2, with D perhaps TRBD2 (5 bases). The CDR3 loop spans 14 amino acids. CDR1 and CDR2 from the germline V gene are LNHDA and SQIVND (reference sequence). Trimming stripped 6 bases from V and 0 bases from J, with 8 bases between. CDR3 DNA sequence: TGTGCCAGTAGGTGGACTTCGAACACCGGGGAGCTGTTTTTT. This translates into CASRWTSNTGELFF.

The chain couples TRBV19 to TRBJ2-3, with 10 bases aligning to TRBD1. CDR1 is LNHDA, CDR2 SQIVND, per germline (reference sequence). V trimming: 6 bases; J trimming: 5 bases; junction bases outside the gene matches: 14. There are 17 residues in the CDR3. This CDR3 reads CASSPTPRQGAGDTQYF. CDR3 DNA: TGTGCCAGTAGCCCAACCCCGCGACAGGGGGCCGGAGATACGCAGTATTTT.

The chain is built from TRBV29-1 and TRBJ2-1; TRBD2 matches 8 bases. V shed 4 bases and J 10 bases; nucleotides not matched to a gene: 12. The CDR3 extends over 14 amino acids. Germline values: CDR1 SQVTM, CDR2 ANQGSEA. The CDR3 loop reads CSVVGSGKKREQFF. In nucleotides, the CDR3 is TGCAGCGTTGTCGGTAGCGGGAAGAAAAGGGAGCAGTTCTTC.

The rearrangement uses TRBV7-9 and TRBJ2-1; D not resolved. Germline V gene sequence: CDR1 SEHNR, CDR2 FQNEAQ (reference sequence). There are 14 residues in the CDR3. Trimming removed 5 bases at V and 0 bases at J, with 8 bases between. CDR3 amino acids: CASSPLSSYNEQFF. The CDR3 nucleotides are TGTGCCAGCAGCCCCCTTTCCTCCTACAATGAGCAGTTCTTC.

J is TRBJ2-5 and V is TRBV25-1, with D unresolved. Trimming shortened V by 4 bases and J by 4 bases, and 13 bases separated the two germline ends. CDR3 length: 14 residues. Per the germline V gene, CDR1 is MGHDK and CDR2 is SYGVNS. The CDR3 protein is CASSGPASGETQYF. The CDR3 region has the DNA TGTGCCAGCAGTGGTCCAGCGTCTGGAGAGACCCAGTACTTC. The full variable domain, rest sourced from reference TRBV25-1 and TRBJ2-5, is EADIYQTPRYLVIGTGKKITLECSQTMGHDKMYWYQQDPGMELHLIHYSYGVNSTEKGDLSSESTVSRIRTEHFPLTLESARPSHTSQYLCASSGPASGETQYFGPGTRLLVL.

CDR3 sequence (DNA): TGTGCCAGCAGCCAAGCAGCGGGAGCCAGTTTCTACGAGCAGTACTTC. The encoded protein is CASSQAAGASFYEQYF. This chain joins TRBV7-3 and TRBJ2-7; 8 nucleotides line up with TRBD2. The CDR3 has 16 amino acids. The germline gives CDR1 SGHTA, CDR2 FQGTGA. J was trimmed by 3 bases and V by 5 bases; bases with no gene match: 12.

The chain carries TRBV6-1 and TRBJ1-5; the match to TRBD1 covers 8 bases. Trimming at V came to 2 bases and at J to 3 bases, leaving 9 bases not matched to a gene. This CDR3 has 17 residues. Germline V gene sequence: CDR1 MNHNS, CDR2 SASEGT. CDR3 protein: CASSEQRRTGLNQPQHF. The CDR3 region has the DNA TGTGCCAGCAGTGAACAACGGAGGACAGGGCTCAATCAGCCCCAGCATTTT.